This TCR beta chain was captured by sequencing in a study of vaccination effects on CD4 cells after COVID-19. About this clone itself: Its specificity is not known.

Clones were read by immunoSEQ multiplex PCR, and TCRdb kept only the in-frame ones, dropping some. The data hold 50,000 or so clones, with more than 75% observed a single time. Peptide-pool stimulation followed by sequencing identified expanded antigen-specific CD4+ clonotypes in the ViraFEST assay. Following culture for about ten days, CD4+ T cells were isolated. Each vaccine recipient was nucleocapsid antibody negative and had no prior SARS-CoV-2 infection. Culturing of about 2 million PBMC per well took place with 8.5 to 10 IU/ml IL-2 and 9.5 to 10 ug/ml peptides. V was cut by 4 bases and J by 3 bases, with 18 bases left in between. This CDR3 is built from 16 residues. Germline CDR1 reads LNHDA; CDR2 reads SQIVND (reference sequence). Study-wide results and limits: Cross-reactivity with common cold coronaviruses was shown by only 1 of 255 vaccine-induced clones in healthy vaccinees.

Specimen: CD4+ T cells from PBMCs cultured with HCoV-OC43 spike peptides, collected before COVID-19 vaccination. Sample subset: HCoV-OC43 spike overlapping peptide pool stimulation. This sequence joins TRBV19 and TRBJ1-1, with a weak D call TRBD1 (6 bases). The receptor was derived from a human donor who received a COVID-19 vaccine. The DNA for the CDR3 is TGTGCCAGTAGTAGGAGGAGTGGGGGCAAGTACACTGAAGCTTTCTTT. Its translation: CASSRRSGGKYTEAFF.